The rows below give T cell receptor beta chains drawn from one sample of a study of neurological immune-mediated disorders. TCRdb reanalysed the 5' RACE reads using MiXCR and keeps one entry per CDR3 protein. Among roughly 80,000 distinct CDR3 sequences listed, almost 6% were seen once. The sequencing sample was made of PBMCs. These receptors originate from a woman in her sixties with multiple sclerosis. CDR3s include the opening cysteine and the closing phenylalanine or tryptophan. Fields, in order: V gene, J gene, clone size, D gene, CDR3 DNA, CDR3 protein. D genes are given only for firm matches. Size tells how often a clone was seen (once, few, many) or the class of an expanded clone, and some rows leave it out.

TRBV3-1	TRBJ1-1	many	TRBD1	TGTGCCAGCAGCCGGAGGTACGGAAAGGGGGCGGCTGAAGCTTTCTTT	CASSRRYGKGAAEAFF
TRBV6-1	TRBJ1-5	few	-	TGTGCCAGCAGTGTTCGCGAGGCAGGGAGCAATCAGCCCCAGCATTTT	CASSVREAGSNQPQHF
TRBV6-1	TRBJ1-5	-	-	TGTGCCAGCAGTGAAGCCTCGGGAAATCAGCCCCAGCATTTT	CASSEASGNQPQHF
TRBV12-3/TRBV12-4	TRBJ1-1	many	TRBD1	TGTGCCAGCAGTTACGGGACAGTGAACACTGAAGCTTTCTTT	CASSYGTVNTEAFF
TRBV5-8	TRBJ2-1	many	TRBD2	TGTGCCAGCAGCCCCATGAGGACTAGCGCGAACAATGAGCAGTTCTTC	CASSPMRTSANNEQFF
TRBV6-5	TRBJ2-2	-	-	TGTGCCAGCCGGGTCCAGCCCGGCGGGGAGCTGTTTTTT	CASRVQPGGELFF
TRBV5-5	TRBJ2-7	many	-	TGTGCCAGCAGCCCTTCTCTCCCGGGCCCCTACGAGCAGTACTTC	CASSPSLPGPYEQYF
TRBV7-6	TRBJ1-4	many	-	TGTGCCAGCAGCTTCCCGGACAGCGATGAAAAACTGTTTTTT	CASSFPDSDEKLFF
TRBV7-2	TRBJ2-7	many	-	TGTGCCAGCAGCTTAGAAAGGGCCTACGAGCAGTACTTC	CASSLERAYEQYF
TRBV20-1	TRBJ2-7	many	-	TGCAGTGCCCCCCGGGGCTCCAACGAGCAGTACTTC	CSAPRGSNEQYF
TRBV6-1	TRBJ1-2	few	-	TGTGCCAGCAGGGCCGTATCTAACTATGGCTACACCTTC	CASRAVSNYGYTF
TRBV5-1	TRBJ1-3	many	-	TGCGCCAGCAGCTTGCAAGTCTCCGGAAACACCATATATTTT	CASSLQVSGNTIYF
TRBV28	TRBJ1-2	many	-	TGTGCCAGCACTCCGGGCCCCGGAGAGAGCCGCTACACCTTC	CASTPGPGESRYTF
TRBV5-1	TRBJ2-5	many	TRBD1	TGCGCCAGCAGCCCAGGGGGCGGACAAGAGACCCAGTACTTC	CASSPGGGQETQYF
TRBV7-9	TRBJ2-5	many	TRBD2	TGTGCCAGCAGCTCCAGGACTAGCGGGGAGACCCAGTACTTC	CASSSRTSGETQYF
TRBV30	TRBJ1-3	few	-	TGTGCCTGGAAACGGGCTGGAAACACCATATATTTT	CAWKRAGNTIYF
TRBV20-1	TRBJ2-3	many	-	TGCAGTACAAGGGGGGGGCCGTACACAGATACGCAGTATTTT	CSTRGGPYTDTQYF
TRBV5-1	TRBJ2-5	many	TRBD1	TGCGCCAGCAGCACGGGACAGCCTAGGGAGACCCAGTACTTC	CASSTGQPRETQYF
TRBV27	TRBJ2-2	-	-	TGTGCCAGCAGCTCATATGGGGAGCTGTTTTTT	CASSSYGELFF
TRBV21-1	TRBJ1-5	many	-	TGTGCCAGCAGCCCGCGGGTCCGCCTTAAGCATTTT	CASSPRVRLKHF
TRBV5-1	TRBJ2-5	many	TRBD2	TGCGCCAGCAGCCCCTTAGCGGGGGGCTTTGAGACCCAGTACTTC	CASSPLAGGFETQYF
TRBV20-1	TRBJ2-2	many	-	TGCAGTGCTCCCGAGCGCCCCACCGGGGAGCTGTTTTTT	CSAPERPTGELFF
TRBV30	TRBJ2-2	-	-	TGTGCCTGGAGTCTAGGACTATCCACCGGGGAGCTGTTTTTT	CAWSLGLSTGELFF
TRBV20-1	TRBJ2-1	many	-	TGCAGTGCTAGAGCTCCTAACGGCGATGAGCAGTTCTTC	CSARAPNGDEQFF
TRBV30	TRBJ1-5	few	TRBD1	TGTGCCTGGAGGTCTGAGACAGGGCGAAGCAATCAGCCCCAGCATTTT	CAWRSETGRSNQPQHF
TRBV3-1	TRBJ2-1	many	TRBD1	TGTGCCAGCAGTCAAAGCCTGGACAGGGCTTTAAATGAGCAGTTCTTC	CASSQSLDRALNEQFF
TRBV15	TRBJ1-5	many	-	TGTGCCACCAGCAGAGGGGGGGGTCAGAGAGGCAATCAGCCCCAGCATTTT	CATSRGGGQRGNQPQHF
TRBV10-3	TRBJ2-7	-	-	TGTGCCAATGGACTGTGTTTCACCTACGAGCAGTACTTC	CANGLCFTYEQYF
TRBV29-1	TRBJ2-7	many	TRBD2	TGCAGCGTTCTAGCGGGGGCCGCCTACGAGCAGTACTTC	CSVLAGAAYEQYF
TRBV30	TRBJ1-6	many	TRBD1	TGTGCCTGGAGGGGACAGCCGAATATAGCTTCACCCCTCCACTTT	CAWRGQPNIASPLHF
TRBV5-8	TRBJ1-5	many	-	TGTGCCAGCAGCTTACTAAATCAGCCCCAGCATTTT	CASSLLNQPQHF
TRBV5-1	TRBJ1-1	many	-	TGCGCCAGCAGCTTGTCGGGCCAGCTGAACACTGAAGCTTTCTTT	CASSLSGQLNTEAFF
TRBV7-7	TRBJ2-2	few	-	TGTGCCATCCCAATGTTTTCGACCACCGGGGAGCTGTTTTTT	CAIPMFSTTGELFF
TRBV28	TRBJ2-7	-	-	TGTGCCAGCGAGGGGGGGGCGGTCTACGAGCAGTACTTC	CASEGGAVYEQYF
TRBV19	TRBJ2-1	many	-	TGTGCCAGTAACACCGGCGGGGGCCGCTCCTACAATGAGCAGTTCTTC	CASNTGGGRSYNEQFF
TRBV5-1	TRBJ2-7	many	-	TGCGCCAGCAGCTCGACATTCTACGAGCAGTACTTC	CASSSTFYEQYF
TRBV4-1	TRBJ2-4	many	-	TGCGCCAGCAGCCAAATCCCGGGATTAAACATTCAGTACTTC	CASSQIPGLNIQYF
TRBV5-1	TRBJ2-1	many	TRBD1	TGCGCCAGCAGCTTGGCACAAAGACAGGGCTACAATGAGCAGTTCTTC	CASSLAQRQGYNEQFF
TRBV29-1	TRBJ1-1	many	-	TGCAGCGTTGAAGATGGGCCAGAAGCTTTCTTT	CSVEDGPEAFF
TRBV7-9	TRBJ2-7	many	-	TGTGCCAGCGCACCAATCGGGTACGAGCAGTACTTC	CASAPIGYEQYF
TRBV5-1	TRBJ2-2	many	-	TGCGCCAGCAGCTTGGCCCCTAGGAACACCGGGGAGCTGTTTTTT	CASSLAPRNTGELFF
TRBV7-9	TRBJ2-2	many	TRBD1	TGTGCCAGCAGCTACGGACAGGGCTTCTGGGCCGGGGAGCTGTTTTTT	CASSYGQGFWAGELFF
TRBV20-1	TRBJ1-5	many	-	TGCAGTGCCTACGACCTTAGCAATCAGCCCCAGCATTTT	CSAYDLSNQPQHF
TRBV19	TRBJ1-6	-	-	TGTGCCAGTAGTATCGATACGGACTCACCCCTCCACTTT	CASSIDTDSPLHF
TRBV5-1	TRBJ1-1	many	TRBD1	TGCGCCAGCAGCTTGAGGACCGACAGGGGGGACACTGAAGCTTTCTTT	CASSLRTDRGDTEAFF
TRBV5-5	TRBJ1-2	many	-	TGTGCCAGCAGCTTGTCGGGGAGCAGCGGCTACACCTTC	CASSLSGSSGYTF
TRBV4-2	TRBJ1-1	many	-	TGTGCCAGCAGCCAAGGTGGGGGGCGAACTGAAGCTTTCTTT	CASSQGGGRTEAFF
TRBV9	TRBJ2-3	many	TRBD2	TGTGCCAGCAGCGCCAGCGGGGGGGCCACAGATACGCAGTATTTT	CASSASGGATDTQYF
TRBV6-1	TRBJ1-1	few	-	TGTGCCAGCTGTCGTCCTGGGTTCACTGAAGCTTTCTTT	CASCRPGFTEAFF
TRBV7-9	TRBJ1-5	-	-	TGTGCCAGCAGCTTAGGTAGCACCAACAATCAGCCCCAGCATTTT	CASSLGSTNNQPQHF
TRBV5-5	TRBJ2-1	many	TRBD1	TGTGCCAGCAGCTTGTCCAAGGACAGGGTCCTTCGGGTTGAGCAGTTCTTC	CASSLSKDRVLRVEQFF
TRBV20-1	TRBJ2-7	-	-	TGCAGTGCTAGACCGGGAGCGGCATACGAGCAGTACTTC	CSARPGAAYEQYF
TRBV25-1	TRBJ2-7	many	TRBD1	TGTGCCAGCAGTGAGGGGACAGGCCCCCACGAGCAGTACTTC	CASSEGTGPHEQYF
TRBV5-1	TRBJ2-6	many	-	TGCGCCAGCAGCCTACCCTCCTCTGGGGCCAACGTCCTGACTTTC	CASSLPSSGANVLTF
TRBV29-1	TRBJ2-2	many	-	TGCAGCGTTGGAGAGAGAAACACCGGGGAGCTGTTTTTT	CSVGERNTGELFF
TRBV24-1	TRBJ1-1	many	-	TGTGCCACCAGTGATGTAAATGACGGGATGGAACACACCAACACTGAAGCTTTCTTT	CATSDVNDGMEHTNTEAFF
TRBV3-1	TRBJ1-6	many	TRBD1	TGTGCCAGCAGCCAAGTTAGGGGGCTCACCCTCCACTTT	CASSQVRGLTLHF
TRBV2	TRBJ2-5	-	-	TGTGCCAGCAGTGAAGAGGTGACATTACAAGAGACCCAGTACTTC	CASSEEVTLQETQYF
TRBV12-3/TRBV12-4	TRBJ2-3	many	TRBD1	TGTGCCAGCAGCCGGGGACAGGGGGTGGCAGATACGCAGTATTTT	CASSRGQGVADTQYF